Listed below are T cell receptor beta chains from one sample, sequenced in a study of blood T cell repertoires in COVID-19. Assay: immunoSEQ multiplex PCR; the TCRdb copy retains only in-frame clones and omits some. The sample lists roughly 54,000 clones, 80% to 90% seen once, with 2.6% in the top ten. Sequencing used peripheral blood. Source of these receptors: a man aged 45-65 years with acute or convalescent COVID-19. CDR3s include the opening cysteine and the closing phenylalanine or tryptophan. A D gene is named only where the DNA matches it firmly.

j_call	v_call	d_call	cdr3_length	cdr3_aa
TRBJ2-2	TRBV7-6	TRBD2	17	CASSWGLAGANTGELFF
TRBJ1-2	TRBV28	-	12	CASSNGGYGYTF
TRBJ1-1	TRBV25-1	-	13	CASSPRKGTEAFF
TRBJ2-3	TRBV18	TRBD2	15	CASSPEAGDTDTQYF
TRBJ2-2	TRBV27	TRBD1	16	CASSSTGEINPGELFF
TRBJ2-7	TRBV23-1	TRBD1	14	CASSQSGTVYEQYF
TRBJ2-5	TRBV11-3	-	14	CASSRTGFGETQYF
TRBJ2-7	TRBV3-1/TRBV3-2	TRBD1	14	CASSLGTGGYEQYF
TRBJ2-7	TRBV7-9	TRBD2	16	CASSSGLAGAFDEQYF
TRBJ2-1	TRBV19	-	12	CASSIQQNRVFF
TRBJ1-4	TRBV28	-	18	CASSSRSDPGTPEKKLFF
TRBJ2-3	TRBV5-4	TRBD1	17	CASSGLRGSDITDTQYF
TRBJ2-7	TRBV5-4	-	14	CASSLEPGPYEQYF
TRBJ2-7	TRBV7-6	TRBD1	15	CASSLRQGGTHEQYF
TRBJ1-3	TRBV6-6	-	14	CASSYWQGGNTIYF
TRBJ2-7	TRBV7-8	-	14	CASSSRGQTYEQYF
TRBJ2-1	TRBV6-4	TRBD2	16	CASSDSTSGGANEQFF
TRBJ1-4	TRBV18	-	15	CASSPRPGVNEKLFF
TRBJ1-6	TRBV7-8	-	14	CASSRSSYNSPLHF
TRBJ2-5	TRBV6-5	-	14	CASNRDRNKETQYF
TRBJ2-1	TRBV10-2	-	14	CASSGLLKYNEQFF
TRBJ2-3	TRBV2	TRBD2	15	CASSDATGGSDTQYF
TRBJ2-7	TRBV3-1/TRBV3-2	-	16	CASSKGGARTSYEQYF
TRBJ2-1	TRBV28	-	14	CASSLVGKGYEQFF
TRBJ1-1	TRBV28	-	12	CRTEGGVTEAFF
TRBJ2-7	TRBV7-2	TRBD2	14	CASSFPGGAYEQYF
TRBJ1-1	TRBV6-5	-	13	CASSPTGNTEAFF
TRBJ2-5	TRBV5-5	TRBD1	14	CASSLGQGGETQYF